A selection of T cell receptor beta chains follows, all from one sample in a study of blood T cell repertoires in COVID-19. Profiled with immunoSEQ multiplex PCR; TCRdb holds only in-frame clones, not every one. The table has around 18,000 clones, over 70% seen once; the top ten hold more than 9.5%. Sequenced: peripheral blood. These receptors were taken from an elderly man with acute or convalescent COVID-19. The CDR3 runs from the conserved cysteine through the conserved F or W. A D gene is named only where the DNA matches it firmly. Clone size, where shown, is once, few, many, or a class for clones that have expanded.

TRBD1	TRBV11-2	.	TRBJ2-1	TGTGCCAGCAGCGCGACCGGGACAGGGGGCTACAATGAGCAGTTCTTC	CASSATGTGGYNEQFF
.	TRBV10-1	medium-sized	TRBJ1-6	TGCGCCAGCAGTTGCGCTCGGGACAAAAATTCACCCCTCCACTTT	CASSCARDKNSPLHF
.	TRBV4-1	.	TRBJ2-1	TGCGCCAGCAGCCCCCGAGGTGGCGGGGAGGCCAATGAGCAGTTCTTC	CASSPRGGGEANEQFF
TRBD1	TRBV6-1	.	TRBJ1-1	TGTGCCAGCAGTGAACCGGGACAGCCCACTGAAGCTTTCTTT	CASSEPGQPTEAFF
.	TRBV10-1	.	TRBJ1-1	TGCGCCAGCAAAGAAAGGGGACACTTGAACACTGAAGCTTTCTTT	CASKERGHLNTEAFF
TRBD1	TRBV13	.	TRBJ2-7	TGTGCCAGCAGCTTAAGCTCGGGACAGGGGGTCAAGCAGTACTTC	CASSLSSGQGVKQYF
TRBD2	TRBV7-6	.	TRBJ2-5	TGTGCCAGCAGCTTCACTAGCGGGGAAGGGGCAGAGACCCAGTACTTC	CASSFTSGEGAETQYF
TRBD2	TRBV7-2	.	TRBJ2-5	TGTGCCAGCAGCTTAGGTAGCGGGGGGGGTCAAGAGACCCAGTACTTC	CASSLGSGGGQETQYF
TRBD1	TRBV5-1	.	TRBJ1-4	TGCGCCAGCAGCTTCGGACAGGGTAGTGGTGAAAAACTGTTTTTT	CASSFGQGSGEKLFF
.	TRBV12-3/TRBV12-4	.	TRBJ1-1	TGTGCCAGCACCCAGGTTCAGGACACTGAAGCTTTCTTT	CASTQVQDTEAFF
TRBD1	TRBV2	.	TRBJ2-1	TGTGCCAGCAGTCGGGACAGGCGTTCCTACAATGAGCAGTTCTTC	CASSRDRRSYNEQFF
TRBD2	TRBV5-1	.	TRBJ2-7	TGCGCCAGCAGCTCAGAGACGGGACTAGTCGACGAGCAGTACTTC	CASSSETGLVDEQYF
.	TRBV18	.	TRBJ1-6	TGTGCCAGCTCACCAACTCCTACAGATTCACCCCTCCACTTT	CASSPTPTDSPLHF
.	TRBV5-1	.	TRBJ2-1	TGCGCCAGCAGCTTGGCGGTCACAGCAGAGCAGTTCTTC	CASSLAVTAEQFF
.	TRBV7-9	.	TRBJ1-1	TGTGCCAGCAGCTTAAGGGGGGGAAATCCCCAGAACACTGAAGCTTTCTTT	CASSLRGGNPQNTEAFF
TRBD1	TRBV7-9	.	TRBJ2-7	TGTGCCAGCAGCCCCTTGAGGGACAGCAATCCAGACTCCTACGAGCAGTACTTC	CASSPLRDSNPDSYEQYF
.	TRBV5-4	.	TRBJ1-2	TGTGCCAGCAGCTTGTCACAGGACCTTTATGGCTACACCTTC	CASSLSQDLYGYTF
.	TRBV5-6	.	TRBJ1-1	TGTGCCAGCAGCTTGAAGGGCGGGGGGACTGAAGCTTTCTTT	CASSLKGGGTEAFF
.	TRBV10-3	.	TRBJ1-1	TGTGCCATCAGTGGAACATTTACGAACACTGAAGCTTTCTTT	CAISGTFTNTEAFF
.	TRBV4-3	.	TRBJ2-2	TGCGCCAGCAGCCCAATTCGGGCCGGGGAGCTGTTTTTT	CASSPIRAGELFF
TRBD1	TRBV5-1	medium-sized	TRBJ2-7	TGCGCCAGCCGCACTGCCGGGACAGGGAATGGCGAGCAGTACTTC	CASRTAGTGNGEQYF
.	TRBV30	.	TRBJ1-5	TGTGCCTGGAGTGGAGGGATTCAGCAGCCCCAGCATTTT	CAWSGGIQQPQHF
.	TRBV7-6	.	TRBJ2-1	TGTGCCAGCAGGCAAAAGTACCCTACCCCCTCCAATGAGCAGTTCTTC	CASRQKYPTPSNEQFF